The 27 T cell receptor beta chains presented below share a single source sample, sequenced in a study of breast tumors, draining lymph nodes, adjacent tissues. Axillary draining lymph nodes of breast cancer patients supplied the node samples. TCRdb processed the multiplex PCR reads anew with MiXCR; each CDR3 protein has one entry. The profile covers 200,000 or so distinct CDR3 sequences, with about 32% appearing a single time and more than 4% taken by the ten largest. Sequencing was performed on axillary lymph node tissue. These receptor sequences come from a female donor with breast cancer. Some clones in this sample may be carry-over from other donors' samples.

This clonotype was observed at least ten times. The gene calls are TRBV11-2 and TRBJ2-1; D gene uncertain. Germline V gives CDR1 SGHAT, CDR2 FQNNGV. This CDR3 is 13 amino acids long. The V end was cut by 2 bases, the J end by 6 bases, with 8 bases between. The CDR3 DNA follows: TGTGCCAGCAGCTTATCAGGCAGCAATGAGCAGTTCTTC. Protein product: CASSLSGSNEQFF. Drawing the rest from reference TRBV11-2 and TRBJ2-1, the complete variable domain is EAGVAQSPRYKIIEKRQSVAFWCNPISGHATLYWYQQILGQGPKLLIQFQNNGVVDDSQLPKDRFSAERLKGVDSTLKIQPAKLEDSAVYLCASSLSGSNEQFFGPGTRLTVL.

Many counts were recorded for this clonotype. The rearrangement joins TRBV24-1 to TRBJ1-5, with a possible D match to TRBD1 (6 bases). The germline CDR1 and CDR2 sequences are KGHDR and SFDVKD. Trimming removed 4 bases at V and 4 bases at J, with 13 bases between. The CDR3 loop spans 15 amino acids. This CDR3 is CATSDARGGNQPQHF. The DNA of the CDR3 is TGTGCCACCAGTGACGCCAGGGGTGGTAATCAGCCCCAGCATTTT.

To note about this clonotype: This may be a read error, as it is one base from a much larger clone. The chain combines TRBV30 with TRBJ2-3, with 10 positions matching TRBD2. The CDR3 is made up of 16 amino acids. V lost 0 bases and J lost 5; bases outside the gene matches: 8. The germline gives CDR1 GTSNPN, CDR2 SVGIG (reference sequence). The CDR3 region has the DNA TGTGCCTGGAGTGTGGGACTAGCGACAACCATAGATACGCAGTATTTT. Amino acid sequence: CAWSVGLATTIDTQYF.

The table lists this clonotype with many counts. J is TRBJ2-5 and V is TRBV3-1; 7 nucleotides match TRBD1. The V segment lost 3 bases and the J segment 4 bases; nucleotides outside the gene matches: 2. From germline, CDR1 is LGHDT and CDR2 YNNKEL (reference sequence). The CDR3 spans 13 residues. The CDR3 DNA reads as TGTGCCAGCAGCCAGAACAGGGGAGAGACCCAGTACTTC. Translation gives CASSQNRGETQYF.

The chain couples TRBV25-1 to TRBJ2-1; 7 positions agree with TRBD2. Unmatched junction bases numbered 19, after V lost 8 bases and J lost 12 bases. The CDR3 spans 15 residues. In germline, CDR1 is MGHDK, CDR2 SYGVNS. The chain's CDR3 is CASEGGRAPTDTQFF. CDR3 DNA sequence: TGTGCCAGCGAGGGAGGGAGGGCCCCGACAGATACGCAGTTCTTC.

As concerns this clonotype: A much larger clone lies one base from this, so it may be a read error. The chain links TRBV5-1 to TRBJ2-1; TRBD2 is a possible D gene (6 bases). This CDR3 has 15 residues. With 7 bases removed from V and 6 bases from J, the gap between germline ends came to 20 bases. Germline V gene lookup returns CDR1 SGHRS and CDR2 YFSETQ. DNA of the CDR3: TGCGCCAGCCGGCTTGGCGGGACCAGCAGCAATGAGCAGTTCTTC. It is translated as CASRLGGTSSNEQFF.

The chain carries TRBV19 and TRBJ1-1, with D maybe TRBD1 (6 bases). The CDR3 extends over 14 amino acids. The V gene's germline CDR1 is LNHDA and CDR2 SQIVND (reference sequence). V was pared by 3 bases and J by 3 bases, with 11 bases between. CDR3 nucleotide sequence: TGTGCCAGTAGTATCCCGGGGGCCCACACTGAAGCTTTCTTT. Translating it yields CASSIPGAHTEAFF.

The chain employs TRBV20-1 and TRBJ2-2, with D perhaps being TRBD1 or TRBD2 (6 bases each). This CDR3 contains 12 residues. Trimming left V 1 base short and J 8 bases short, with 8 bases between. CDR1 is DFQATT, CDR2 SNEGSKA, per germline (reference sequence). In nucleotides, the CDR3 is TGCAGTGCTAGAGGCGGGACAGGGGAGCTGTTTTTT. Protein sequence: CSARGGTGELFF.

This clonotype was observed many times. The chain links TRBV18 to TRBJ1-5, with TRBD1 as a possible D gene (6 bases). V lost 2 bases to trimming and J lost 3 bases, with 11 bases between them. The CDR3 extends over 15 amino acids. Germline V lookup: CDR1 KGHSH, CDR2 LQKENI. Written as DNA, the CDR3 is TGTGCCAGCTCACCAAAGGGGACATACAATCAGCCCCAGCATTTT. This sequence encodes CASSPKGTYNQPQHF.

The table lists this clonotype with a count of one. The chain links TRBV24-1 to TRBJ2-3; D is ambiguous. CDR3 length: 12 amino acids. Germline V gives CDR1 KGHDR, CDR2 SFDVKD. The germline V and J ends were trimmed by 7 bases and 4 bases, with 8 bases remaining between them. In nucleotides, the CDR3 is TGTGCCACCAGCAGTTTGGCAGATACGCAGTATTTT. This gives the protein CATSSLADTQYF.

The J gene is TRBJ2-2, the V gene TRBV20-1; D unclear. CDR3 length: 12 residues. The V end lost 2 bases, the J end lost 10 bases, and 11 bases lay between the germline ends. CDR1 and CDR2 from the germline V gene are DFQATT and SNEGSKA (reference sequence). The CDR3 DNA follows: TGCAGTGCTAGACTTGCCACGGAGGAGCTGTTTTTT. Translating it yields CSARLATEELFF.

This clonotype was observed many times. The chain carries TRBV6-1 and TRBJ2-7; 9 bases line up with TRBD1. CDR1 is MNHNS, CDR2 SASEGT, per germline. The CDR3 runs to 14 residues. The V gene end was trimmed by 1 base and the J gene end by 10 bases; junction bases not matched to a gene: 8. In DNA form, the CDR3 reads TGTGCCAGCAGTGAAGGAGGGGACAGGGTTGGACAGTACTTC. The encoded protein is CASSEGGDRVGQYF.

V gene TRBV5-4 combines with J gene TRBJ1-2; D uncertain. This CDR3 region has 15 residues. The germline V gene has CDR1 SGHNT and CDR2 YYREEE (reference sequence). V was shortened by 4 bases and J by 5 bases, with 18 bases between the two germline ends. The CDR3 region is CASSQVGEGKYGYTF. In DNA, the CDR3 is TGTGCCAGCAGCCAGGTCGGTGAAGGGAAATATGGCTACACCTTC.

This clonotype was recorded at least ten times. V gene TRBV20-1 combines with J gene TRBJ2-1, with 7 bases matching TRBD2. This CDR3 spans 15 amino acids. Germline V gene data show CDR1 as DFQATT and CDR2 as SNEGSKA (reference sequence). V lost 3 bases and J lost 2; bases outside the gene matches: 7. CDR3 sequence: CSASRAGKTYNEQFF. In DNA, the CDR3 is TGCAGTGCTAGTCGAGCGGGGAAAACCTACAATGAGCAGTTCTTC.

This clonotype was counted many times. The chain employs TRBV20-1 and TRBJ2-7, with a tentative D call TRBD2 (5 bases). V was cut by 2 bases and J by 2 bases, with 10 bases left in between. The CDR3 extends over 13 amino acids. CDR1 is DFQATT and CDR2 is SNEGSKA in the germline V gene (reference sequence). This CDR3 reads CSARPSGTYEQYF. CDR3 nucleotides: TGCAGTGCTAGACCCAGCGGTACCTACGAGCAGTACTTC.

This rearrangement joins TRBV20-1 to TRBJ1-5, with unresolved D. CDR3 size: 13 residues. Between the trimmed V and J ends, which lost 3 bases and 4 bases, there was a span of 10 bases. Germline V lookup: CDR1 DFQATT, CDR2 SNEGSKA (reference sequence). The CDR3 here is CSARRKGNQPQHF. Here the CDR3 DNA reads TGCAGTGCTAGGAGGAAGGGAAATCAGCCCCAGCATTTT.

In its sample, this clonotype was seen many times. The chain has TRBV19 and TRBJ2-2, with TRBD1 matching 7 bases. J lost 0 bases, V lost 7 bases, and 2 bases had no gene match. CDR1 and CDR2 (germline): LNHDA, SQIVND (reference sequence). The CDR3 runs 14 residues. The CDR3 DNA follows: TGTGCCAGTACCGACAGGGCGAACACCGGGGAGCTGTTTTTT. Residues: CASTDRANTGELFF.

This clonotype was observed many times. The V call is TRBV11-2, the J call TRBJ2-7; D possibly corresponds to TRBD1 (6 bases). This CDR3 contains 15 residues. V shed 4 bases and J shed 3 bases, with 16 bases lying between them. The germline CDR1 and CDR2 sequences are SGHAT and FQNNGV. The DNA for the CDR3 is TGTGCCAGCAGCTCAGAGGGGGTGGGATACTACGAGCAGTACTTC. This encodes CASSSEGVGYYEQYF.

In this sample, this clonotype turned up many times. This sequence joins TRBV20-1 and TRBJ2-7; D possibly matches TRBD1 or TRBD2 (5 bases each). The length of the CDR3 is 14 residues. Germline values: CDR1 DFQATT, CDR2 SNEGSKA (reference sequence). V lost 2 bases to trimming and J lost 3 bases, with 14 bases between them. CDR3 region: CSARPPGRSYEQYF. The CDR3 nucleotides read TGCAGTGCTAGACCTCCGGGACGGAGCTACGAGCAGTACTTC.

CDR3 bases: TGCAGTGCTAGAGATCCGGGCAGGGGACCCTATGGCTACACCTTC. It is translated as CSARDPGRGPYGYTF. This chain links TRBV20-1 with TRBJ1-2, with a weak D call TRBD1 (6 bases). V was cut by 0 bases and J by 4 bases, with 15 bases left in between. The CDR3 loop spans 15 amino acids. The germline gives CDR1 DFQATT, CDR2 SNEGSKA (reference sequence).

The chain joins TRBV20-1 to TRBJ2-7, with D perhaps TRBD1 (5 bases). The V gene lost 3 bases and the J gene lost 3 bases, with 18 bases spanning the gap. CDR1 is DFQATT and CDR2 is SNEGSKA in the germline V gene (reference sequence). CDR3 length: 15 amino acids. CDR3 amino acids: CSASGMGPGSYEQYF. CDR3 DNA: TGCAGTGCTAGTGGCATGGGGCCGGGCAGCTACGAGCAGTACTTC.

Regarding this clonotype: Just one base apart from a much larger clone, this may be a read error. The chain joins TRBV4-3 to TRBJ1-2; the D is unclear. This CDR3 spans 14 amino acids. In germline, CDR1 is LGHNA, CDR2 YSLEER. The DNA for the CDR3 is TGCGCCAGCAGCCAAGATCGGGAAGGGTATGGCTACATCTTC. Protein sequence: CASSQDREGYGYIF.

The sample holds many counts of this clonotype. The chain links TRBV20-1 to TRBJ2-1; D may be TRBD1 or TRBD2 (7 bases each). Germline values: CDR1 DFQATT, CDR2 SNEGSKA (reference sequence). Between the trimmed V and J ends, which lost 5 bases and 8 bases, there was a span of 25 bases. The length of the CDR3 is 16 residues. CDR3 sequence: CSASGGWGGGSDEQFF. The CDR3 region has the DNA TGCAGTGCTTCAGGGGGTTGGGGGGGCGGTTCGGATGAGCAGTTCTTC.

The sample holds many counts of this clonotype. This chain joins TRBV5-4 and TRBJ2-7; D assignment may be TRBD1 or TRBD2 (6 bases each). With 0 bases removed from V and 12 bases from J, the gap between germline ends came to 16 bases. CDR3 length: 13 residues. Per germline, CDR1 SGHNT and CDR2 YYREEE (reference sequence). In DNA form, the CDR3 reads TGTGCCAGCAGCTTGGGGGGGGCTACCTCGTGGTACTTC. Translated, it gives CASSLGGATSWYF.

The chain recombines TRBV5-1 with TRBJ1-1; tentative D call: TRBD1 (6 bases). Trimming left V 0 bases short and J 10 bases short, with 16 bases between. The CDR3 contains 14 residues. Germline V gene data show CDR1 as SGHRS and CDR2 as YFSETQ. The CDR3 DNA follows: TGCGCCAGCAGCTTGGGATCCGGGACAAAGAGAGCTTTCTTT. Translation: CASSLGSGTKRAFF. Drawing the rest from reference TRBV5-1 and TRBJ1-1, the complete variable domain is KAGVTQTPRYLIKTRGQQVTLSCSPISGHRSVSWYQQTPGQGLQFLFEYFSETQRNKGNFPGRFSGRQFSNSRSEMNVSTLELGDSALYLCASSLGSGTKRAFFGQGTRLTVV.

In this sample, this clonotype turned up many times. A read error may account for a junction end that differs from germline. The gene calls are TRBV4-2 and TRBJ2-7, with 10 bases lining up with TRBD2. Germline V gene data show CDR1 as LGHNA and CDR2 as YNFKEQ. CDR3 length equals 15 residues. The CDR3 spells CASSQLLAGDSERYF. CDR3 coding DNA: TGTGCCAGCAGCCAGTTGCTAGCGGGGGATTCAGAGCGGTACTTC.

This clonotype was observed at least ten times. The chain has TRBV6-1 and TRBJ1-2; D is ambiguous. With 6 bases removed from V and 7 bases from J, the gap between germline ends came to 15 bases. In germline, CDR1 is MNHNS, CDR2 SASEGT. The CDR3 contains 13 residues. The CDR3 coding sequence is TGTGCCAGCAGCCAATGGGAAGACGGTGGCTACACCTTC. Amino acids: CASSQWEDGGYTF.